A single sample gave rise to the 16 T cell receptor beta chains below, sequenced in a study of OX40 agonist ivuxolimab in advanced cancers. Generated by immunoSEQ multiplex PCR, the TCRdb table keeps only in-frame clones and is missing some. The table shows approximately 79,000 clones, with about nine tenths occurring only once. Material: CD4+ or CD8+ T cells sorted from blood, obtained in a trial of the OX40 agonist ivuxolimab. The receptor source for this set is an adult with an advanced solid tumor such as melanoma, head and neck, liver or kidney cancer.

The chain links TRBV27 to TRBJ1-1; D gene unclear. V dropped 3 bases and J dropped 1 base, with 6 bases sitting between them. CDR3 length: 13 residues. Germline loops: CDR1 MNHEY, CDR2 SMNVEV (reference sequence). CDR3 nucleotides: TGTGCCAGCAGTTTCGGATGGAACACTGAAGCTTTCTTT. Its protein is CASSFGWNTEAFF.

This clone has just a few counts. This chain uses TRBV11-3 with TRBJ1-5, with TRBD1 identical over 8 bases. The CDR3 totals 14 residues. Germline CDR1 SGHNT, CDR2 YENEEA. V dropped 6 bases and J dropped 9; count of bases not matched to a gene: 10. The CDR3 DNA reads as TGTGCCAGCAGTGCAGGGGGCCGCGGAACGCCCCAGCATTTT. Its translation: CASSAGGRGTPQHF.

The chain uses TRBV4-1 and TRBJ2-7; D is unclear. Germline V lookup: CDR1 MGHRA, CDR2 YSYEKL. Trimming removed 1 base from V and 2 bases from J, with 3 bases in between. This CDR3 contains 12 residues. The CDR3 DNA is TGCGCCAGCAGCCAAGGACCCTACGAGCAGTACTTC. It yields the protein CASSQGPYEQYF.

The J gene is TRBJ1-1, the V gene TRBV5-1; D is unclear. The V end was cut by 4 bases, the J end by 3 bases, with 19 bases between. The V gene's germline CDR1 is SGHRS and CDR2 YFSETQ. The CDR3 spans 16 residues. CDR3 bases: TGCGCCAGCAGCACCATGGTGGGGTCGGTAGACACTGAAGCTTTCTTT. Residues: CASSTMVGSVDTEAFF.

The V and J genes are TRBV9 and TRBJ2-7; 7 nucleotides match TRBD1. V shed 4 bases, J shed 4 bases, and the junction held 5 bases outside the gene matches. The CDR3 sequence is 13 residues long. Per the germline V gene, CDR1 is SGDLS and CDR2 is YYNGEE. In nucleotides, the CDR3 is TGTGCCAGCAGCCTCGAGGGGGCGTACGAGCAGTACTTC. Translating gives CASSLEGAYEQYF.

The chain carries TRBV27 and TRBJ2-3; 7 positions match TRBD1. This CDR3 spans 15 amino acids. V was clipped by 2 bases and J by 2 bases; unmatched bases: 4. Germline V gives CDR1 MNHEY, CDR2 SMNVEV (reference sequence). The CDR3 sequence: CASSLNRGFTDTQYF. CDR3 DNA: TGTGCCAGCAGTTTAAACAGGGGATTCACAGATACGCAGTATTTT.

J is TRBJ1-6 and V is TRBV5-1, with TRBD1 as a possible D gene (5 bases). The germline gives CDR1 SGHRS, CDR2 YFSETQ. The V and J ends lost 5 bases and 5 bases respectively, with 11 bases between them. CDR3 length: 14 residues. CDR3 bases: TGCGCCAGCAGACCCAGGGTAGATAATTCACCCCTCCACTTT. Translation gives CASRPRVDNSPLHF.

The sample holds one count of this clone. The chain combines TRBV27 with TRBJ2-7; possibly TRBD1 for D (7 bases). Trimming left V 5 bases short and J 5 bases short, with 13 bases between. Germline CDR1 and CDR2: MNHEY and SMNVEV (reference sequence). The CDR3 contains 13 residues. The CDR3 spells CASSAGQTNEQYF. CDR3 DNA: TGTGCCAGCAGTGCGGGACAGACAAACGAGCAGTACTTC.

This chain connects TRBV27 to TRBJ2-1, with TRBD2 matching over 9 bases. The CDR3 totals 16 residues. The V gene end was trimmed by 2 bases and the J gene end by 6 bases; junction bases not matched to a gene: 8. From germline, CDR1 is MNHEY and CDR2 SMNVEV (reference sequence). The CDR3 region has the DNA TGTGCCAGCAGTTTAAGCGGCGGGGGGGCGCGCAATGAGCAGTTCTTC. Its translation is CASSLSGGGARNEQFF.

V and J are TRBV4-2 and TRBJ2-7; 7 bases agree with TRBD1. V gave up 2 bases and J gave up 6 bases; unmatched junction bases: 10. The CDR3 is 15 residues long. CDR1 and CDR2 (germline): LGHNA, YNFKEQ. The CDR3 loop is CASSQSPGQSPEQYF. The CDR3 nucleotides read TGTGCCAGCAGCCAATCCCCGGGACAGTCCCCCGAGCAGTACTTC.

This clone is a singleton in its sample. CDR3 sequence (DNA): TGTGCCAGCAGCCTCATGCGCCACAATGAGCAGTTCTTC. It codes for CASSLMRHNEQFF. The V call is TRBV27, the J call TRBJ2-1; D not certain. Trimming left V 6 bases short and J 5 bases short, with 11 bases between. The CDR3 is made up of 13 amino acids. The V gene's germline CDR1 is MNHEY and CDR2 SMNVEV (reference sequence).

The chain couples TRBV13 to TRBJ1-4; D is ambiguous. Trimming shortened V by 4 bases and J by 3 bases, and 9 bases separated the two germline ends. The CDR3 has 14 residues. From germline, CDR1 is PRHDT and CDR2 FYEKMQ (reference sequence). CDR3 sequence reads: CASSSRLSNEKLFF. The CDR3 DNA follows: TGTGCCAGCAGCTCCAGACTCTCTAATGAAAAACTGTTTTTT.

The chain has TRBV2 and TRBJ1-4; no reliable D call. Germline V gives CDR1 SNHLY, CDR2 FYNNEI. V shed 6 bases and J shed 0 bases, with 11 bases lying between them. There are 15 residues in the CDR3. The CDR3 sequence is CASSPPSSTNEKLFF. CDR3 nucleotide sequence: TGTGCCAGCAGCCCCCCGTCTTCAACTAATGAAAAACTGTTTTTT.

This chain links TRBV6-5 with TRBJ2-7; 7 nucleotides match TRBD2. Germline loops: CDR1 MNHEY, CDR2 SVGAGI. V shed 8 bases, J shed 5 bases, and the junction held 9 bases outside the gene matches. The CDR3 is made up of 13 amino acids. In DNA form, the CDR3 reads TGTGCCAGCGGACGGGGGGTGCTCGACGAGCAGTACTTC. It is translated as CASGRGVLDEQYF.

This sequence joins TRBV7-2 and TRBJ2-7, with D possibly being TRBD1 or TRBD2 (6 bases each). CDR1 SGHTA and CDR2 FQGNSA come from the germline V gene. The CDR3 is made up of 15 amino acids. V lost 0 bases to trimming and J lost 4 bases, with 13 bases between them. As DNA, the CDR3 is TGTGCCAGCAGCTTAGCGGGGGGCGCGGGGTACGAGCAGTACTTC. As protein: CASSLAGGAGYEQYF.

The chain carries TRBV27 and TRBJ1-5, with D unclear. The CDR3 runs to 15 residues. Trimming pared 2 bases from V and 3 bases from J, leaving 11 bases between. Germline values: CDR1 MNHEY, CDR2 SMNVEV (reference sequence). CDR3 DNA sequence: TGTGCCAGCAGTTTAGCCCCAGGCTTCAATCAGCCCCAGCATTTT. Amino acid sequence: CASSLAPGFNQPQHF.